These T cell receptor beta chains were read from a single sample in a study of blood T cell repertoires in COVID-19. Assay used: immunoSEQ multiplex PCR; TCRdb lists only in-frame clones, some missing. Of around 95,000 clones in the sample, 70% to 80% were seen once. What was sequenced was peripheral blood. The receptor set was obtained from a woman in her 70s with acute or convalescent COVID-19. Both conserved end residues are part of each CDR3. The order of the fields is clone size, V gene, J gene, D gene, CDR3 DNA, CDR3 protein. D genes are given only for firm matches. Clone size is stated in some rows and not others, as once, few, many or a class when expanded.

abundance: .
v_gene: TRBV12-3/TRBV12-4
j_gene: TRBJ1-1
d_gene: TRBD1
CDR3nt: TGTGCCAGCGCTTTACAGGGGATCACTGAAGCTTTCTTT
CDR3aa: CASALQGITEAFF

abundance: .
v_gene: TRBV11-3
j_gene: TRBJ1-1
d_gene: .
CDR3nt: TGTGCCAGCAGCTTAGACAGGGTGAACACTGAAGCTTTCTTT
CDR3aa: CASSLDRVNTEAFF

abundance: .
v_gene: TRBV30
j_gene: TRBJ2-7
d_gene: .
CDR3nt: TGTGCCTGGAGCCAGGACAGCGAGCAGTACTTC
CDR3aa: CAWSQDSEQYF

abundance: .
v_gene: TRBV6-6
j_gene: TRBJ1-3
d_gene: TRBD1
CDR3nt: TGTGCCAGCAGTCCCACCGGGACAGGGAGGTCCGGAAACACCATATATTTT
CDR3aa: CASSPTGTGRSGNTIYF

abundance: .
v_gene: TRBV5-4
j_gene: TRBJ2-1
d_gene: TRBD2
CDR3nt: TGTGCCAGCAGCGGGAATCCTAGCGGGGGATACAATGAGCAGTTCTTC
CDR3aa: CASSGNPSGGYNEQFF

abundance: .
v_gene: TRBV30
j_gene: TRBJ1-2
d_gene: TRBD1
CDR3nt: TGTGCCTGGAGTACTCGATCGACAGGGGGCTATGGCTACACCTTC
CDR3aa: CAWSTRSTGGYGYTF

abundance: once
v_gene: TRBV6-5
j_gene: TRBJ2-3
d_gene: .
CDR3nt: TGTGCCAGGGGGCTAGGGGGGGCAGATACGCAGTATTTT
CDR3aa: CARGLGGADTQYF

abundance: .
v_gene: TRBV2
j_gene: TRBJ2-5
d_gene: .
CDR3nt: TGTGCCAGCACTCCCGGGGGGCTGGAGACCCAGTACTTC
CDR3aa: CASTPGGLETQYF

abundance: .
v_gene: TRBV19
j_gene: TRBJ1-5
d_gene: TRBD1
CDR3nt: TGTGCCAGTAGTATTAGGGCGACAGGGGGCGCGGGTAGCAATCAGCCCCAGCATTTT
CDR3aa: CASSIRATGGAGSNQPQHF

abundance: .
v_gene: TRBV7-2
j_gene: TRBJ1-2
d_gene: TRBD1
CDR3nt: TGTGCCAGCAGCTTGGACAGGGGCGATGGCTACACCTTC
CDR3aa: CASSLDRGDGYTF

abundance: .
v_gene: TRBV4-2
j_gene: TRBJ2-2
d_gene: .
CDR3nt: TGTGCCAGCAGCCAAGATATGTGGGGGGGCCTGGTCGGGGAGCTGTTTTTT
CDR3aa: CASSQDMWGGLVGELFF